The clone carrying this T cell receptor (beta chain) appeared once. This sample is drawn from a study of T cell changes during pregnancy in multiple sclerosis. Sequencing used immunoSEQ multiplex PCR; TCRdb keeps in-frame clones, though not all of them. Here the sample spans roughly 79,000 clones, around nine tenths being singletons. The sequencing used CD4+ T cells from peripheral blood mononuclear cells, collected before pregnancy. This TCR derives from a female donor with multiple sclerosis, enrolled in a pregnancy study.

The CDR3 sequence is CSVELVGGNTEAFF. The CDR3 DNA sequence: TGCAGCGTTGAATTAGTGGGGGGGAACACTGAAGCTTTCTTT. This rearrangement joins TRBV29-1 to TRBJ1-1; possibly TRBD1 for D (5 bases). The length of the CDR3 is 14 residues. Looked up from germline, CDR1 is SQVTM and CDR2 is ANQGSEA. The ends were cut back, 2 bases at V and 1 base at J, with 11 bases in the middle.